Listed below are T cell receptor beta chains from one sample, sequenced in a study of identical twins. Each CDR3 protein is one row after TCRdb ran MiXCR on the 5' RACE reads. The data contain about 790,000 distinct CDR3 sequences, about 20% of them singletons. These same records also appear under a second study, on T cells expressing NK-cell markers.

The sequenced sample consisted of PBMCs. These receptors came from a woman younger than 35 in good health. Both conserved end residues are part of each CDR3. The D gene is left open where the match is weak. Clone size is stated in some rows and not others, as once, few, many or a class when expanded.

CDR3 protein,CDR3 DNA,D gene,V gene,J gene,clone size,CDR3 length
CASSLDPGTSYEQYF,TGTGCCAGCAGCTTAGACCCGGGGACCTCCTACGAGCAGTACTTC,NA,TRBV7-2,TRBJ2-7,few,15
CATGGTGETGELFF,TGTGCCACCGGCGGGACAGGGGAGACCGGGGAGCTGTTTTTT,TRBD1,TRBV24-1,TRBJ2-2,few,14
CASSLGSSGLQETQYF,TGCGCCAGCAGCTTGGGTTCTAGCGGATTACAAGAGACCCAGTACTTC,TRBD2,TRBV5-1,TRBJ2-5,few,16
CSALATSGNYEQYF,TGCAGTGCTCTGGCGACTAGCGGAAACTACGAGCAGTACTTC,TRBD2,TRBV20-1,TRBJ2-7,many,14
CASSLLEGVLYGYTF,TGTGCCAGCAGCTTACTTGAGGGGGTACTCTATGGCTACACCTTC,NA,TRBV7-9,TRBJ1-2,few,15
CASSPSSRYTF,TGTGCCAGCAGCCCCAGCAGCCGCTACACCTTC,NA,TRBV7-9,TRBJ1-2,few,11
CSASSTGNTIYF,TGCAGTGCTAGTTCGACAGGAAACACCATATATTTT,NA,TRBV20-1,TRBJ1-3,NA,12
CSVGYQYF,TGCAGTGTAGGGTACCAGTACTTC,NA,TRBV20-1,TRBJ2-5,few,8
CASHQTSGGEFF,TGTGCCAGCCACCAGACCTCCGGAGGGGAGTTCTTC,NA,TRBV6-5,TRBJ2-1,NA,12
CASSLIAGGPETQYF,TGTGCCAGCAGTTTAATAGCGGGGGGGCCGGAGACCCAGTACTTC,TRBD2,TRBV12-3/TRBV12-4,TRBJ2-5,NA,15
CASSLESGSVNEQFF,TGTGCCAGCAGCTTAGAGTCCGGGAGTGTAAATGAGCAGTTCTTC,NA,TRBV7-6,TRBJ2-1,few,15
CASSFGRAGGYTF,TGTGCCAGCAGCTTTGGACGGGCAGGGGGCTACACCTTC,NA,TRBV7-2,TRBJ1-2,many,13
CSASGTGGYEQYF,TGCAGTGCTAGTGGGACAGGTGGTTACGAGCAGTACTTC,TRBD1,TRBV20-1,TRBJ2-7,few,13
CASSQAGSRGAFF,TGTGCCAGCAGCCAAGCGGGCAGCAGGGGAGCTTTCTTT,NA,TRBV3-1,TRBJ1-1,few,13
CASSYSSGQGTAFF,TGTGCCAGCAGTTACTCCTCAGGACAGGGAACGGCTTTCTTT,TRBD1,TRBV6-5,TRBJ1-1,NA,14
CASSQGDRGVDGYTF,TGTGCCAGCAGCCAGGGAGACAGGGGAGTAGATGGCTACACCTTC,TRBD1,TRBV3-1,TRBJ1-2,few,15
CASSQDPTGLAEIYEQFF,TGTGCCAGCAGCCAAGATCCAACGGGACTAGCGGAGATTTATGAGCAGTTCTTC,TRBD2,TRBV3-1,TRBJ2-1,NA,18
CASSPTGFTYEQYF,TGTGCCAGCAGCCCGACAGGATTTACCTACGAGCAGTACTTC,NA,TRBV7-9,TRBJ2-7,NA,14
CASSPVAMGEKLFF,TGTGCCAGCAGCCCGGTGGCCATGGGTGAAAAACTGTTTTTT,NA,TRBV5-5,TRBJ1-4,NA,14
CASSPLSDEQFF,TGTGCCAGCTCACCGTTAAGCGATGAGCAGTTCTTC,NA,TRBV18,TRBJ2-1,few,12
CSAREPGSDTQYF,TGCAGTGCTAGAGAACCAGGGTCAGATACGCAGTATTTT,NA,TRBV20-1,TRBJ2-3,NA,13
CSAREAGRGKETQYF,TGCAGTGCTAGAGAAGCGGGGCGAGGGAAGGAGACCCAGTACTTC,TRBD2,TRBV20-1,TRBJ2-5,NA,15
CSATPPGPLYNEQFF,TGCAGTGCCACTCCTCCGGGACCTCTATACAATGAGCAGTTCTTC,NA,TRBV20-1,TRBJ2-1,NA,15
CASSQSGATNEKLFF,TGTGCCAGCAGCCAATCGGGCGCAACTAATGAAAAACTGTTTTTT,NA,TRBV16,TRBJ1-4,NA,15
CASSVQPESSYNEQFF,TGTGCCAGCAGCGTTCAACCGGAGAGCTCCTACAATGAGCAGTTCTTC,NA,TRBV9,TRBJ2-1,NA,16
CASSFSTRPFTDTQYF,TGTGCCAGCAGTTTCTCCACCCGACCGTTCACAGATACGCAGTATTTT,NA,TRBV27,TRBJ2-3,NA,16
CSARDLAGGGKSYNEQFF,TGCAGTGCTAGAGATCTAGCGGGAGGAGGAAAATCCTACAATGAGCAGTTCTTC,TRBD2,TRBV20-1,TRBJ2-1,few,18
CASSTTSGTEYNEQFF,TGTGCCAGCAGTACTACTAGCGGGACCGAATACAATGAGCAGTTCTTC,TRBD2,TRBV11-2,TRBJ2-1,NA,16
CSVEDSSDAGELSEQFF,TGCAGCGTTGAAGATAGCAGTGATGCAGGGGAACTAAGTGAGCAGTTCTTC,NA,TRBV29-1,TRBJ2-1,few,17